The 7 T cell receptor beta chains reported below all come from one sample, sequenced in a study of blood T cell repertoires in COVID-19. Produced via immunoSEQ multiplex PCR; TCRdb's table is partial and in-frame only. The sample has over 200,000 clones, 87% seen once. Sequenced sample: peripheral blood. Every receptor here comes from a woman in her late teens or twenties who had recovered from COVID-19.

CDR3 sequence reads: CAWSVGNLGLTNYGYTF. The CDR3 DNA reads as TGTGCCTGGAGTGTAGGAAACTTGGGGCTAACTAACTATGGCTACACCTTC. This sequence joins TRBV30 and TRBJ1-2, with D possibly being TRBD1 (5 bases). V was pared by 0 bases and J by 0 bases, with 17 bases between. The CDR3 length is 17 residues. Germline V gene data show CDR1 as GTSNPN and CDR2 as SVGIG (reference sequence).

The chain recombines TRBV29-1 with TRBJ2-3, with 9 bases matching TRBD2. The CDR3 sequence is 16 residues long. J gave up 3 bases and V 2 bases, and 9 bases lay outside the gene matches. Germline assignment: CDR1 SQVTM and CDR2 ANQGSEA. CDR3 in DNA: TGCAGCGTTGAAAGTGGGACTAGCATTGGGACAGATACGCAGTATTTT. This codes for CSVESGTSIGTDTQYF.

The chain links TRBV3-1 (or the pseudogene TRBV3-2) to TRBJ2-1; D not certain. The CDR3 totals 15 residues. With 4 bases removed from V and 0 bases from J, the gap between germline ends came to 10 bases. CDR1 and CDR2 from the germline V gene are LGHDT and YNNKEL (reference sequence). The CDR3 DNA sequence: TGTGCCAGCAGCCCGACTCGGAGCTCCTACAATGAGCAGTTCTTC. Translated, it gives CASSPTRSSYNEQFF.

This rearrangement joins TRBV25-1 to TRBJ2-5, with 7 bases identical to TRBD2. The CDR3 is 14 residues long. Germline assignment: CDR1 MGHDK and CDR2 SYGVNS. With V trimmed by 2 bases and J by 5 bases, 5 bases remained unmatched. The CDR3 region is CASSEAGVVETQYF. DNA of the CDR3: TGTGCCAGCAGTGAAGCGGGAGTGGTTGAGACCCAGTACTTC.

The sample holds a few counts of this clone. This chain joins TRBV27 and TRBJ2-6, with TRBD1 identical over 9 bases. V trimming: 5 bases; J trimming: 2 bases; junction bases outside the gene matches: 7. This CDR3 is built from 17 residues. Per germline, CDR1 MNHEY and CDR2 SMNVEV (reference sequence). This chain's CDR3 is CASSLLQGAPGANVLTF. CDR3 DNA: TGTGCCAGCAGTCTACTACAGGGGGCCCCTGGGGCCAACGTCCTGACTTTC.

V gene TRBV30 combines with J gene TRBJ2-7; 8 nucleotides agree with TRBD1. The CDR3 loop spans 14 amino acids. Germline trimming cut 4 bases from V and 1 base from J; bases unmatched to any gene: 6. Germline lookup yields CDR1 GTSNPN and CDR2 SVGIG (reference sequence). The CDR3 region is CAWNRGIMSYEQYF. In DNA form, the CDR3 reads TGTGCCTGGAACAGGGGGATTATGTCCTACGAGCAGTACTTC.

This chain uses TRBV6-5 with TRBJ2-7, with 10 bases fitting TRBD2. The J segment lost 3 bases and the V segment lost 8 bases, leaving 7 bases of the junction unmatched. Germline V gene sequence: CDR1 MNHEY, CDR2 SVGAGI. The CDR3 sequence is 14 residues long. CDR3 nucleotides: TGTGCCAGCGTTACCAGCGGGAGGGACTACGAGCAGTACTTC. This codes for CASVTSGRDYEQYF.